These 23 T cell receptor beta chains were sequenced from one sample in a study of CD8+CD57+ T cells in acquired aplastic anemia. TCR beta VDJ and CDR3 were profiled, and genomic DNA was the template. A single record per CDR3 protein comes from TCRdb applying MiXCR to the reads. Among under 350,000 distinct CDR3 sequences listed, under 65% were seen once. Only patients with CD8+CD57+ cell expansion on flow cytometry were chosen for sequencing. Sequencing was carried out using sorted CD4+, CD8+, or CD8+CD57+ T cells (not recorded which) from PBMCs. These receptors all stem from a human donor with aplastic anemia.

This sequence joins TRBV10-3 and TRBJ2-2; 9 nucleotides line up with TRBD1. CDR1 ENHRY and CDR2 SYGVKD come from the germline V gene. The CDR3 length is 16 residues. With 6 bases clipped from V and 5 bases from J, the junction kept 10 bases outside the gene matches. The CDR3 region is CAIRTGTGISTGELFF. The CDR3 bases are TGTGCCATCAGGACCGGGACAGGGATTTCAACCGGGGAGCTGTTTTTT.

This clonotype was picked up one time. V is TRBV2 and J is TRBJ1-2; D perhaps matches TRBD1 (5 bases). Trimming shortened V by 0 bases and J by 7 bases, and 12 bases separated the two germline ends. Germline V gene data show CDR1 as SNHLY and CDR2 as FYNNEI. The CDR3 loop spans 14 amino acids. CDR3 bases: TGTGCCAGCAGTGAAGCGCTCAGGGTGGTTGGCTACACCTTC. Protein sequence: CASSEALRVVGYTF.

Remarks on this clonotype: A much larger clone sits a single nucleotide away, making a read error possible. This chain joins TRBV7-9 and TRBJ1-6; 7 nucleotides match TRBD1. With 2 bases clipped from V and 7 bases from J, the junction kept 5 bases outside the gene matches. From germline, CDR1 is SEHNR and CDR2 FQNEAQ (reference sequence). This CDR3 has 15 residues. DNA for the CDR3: TGTGCCAGCAGCTTAACAGGGGTTGAGAATTCACCCCTCCACTTT. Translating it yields CASSLTGVENSPLHF.

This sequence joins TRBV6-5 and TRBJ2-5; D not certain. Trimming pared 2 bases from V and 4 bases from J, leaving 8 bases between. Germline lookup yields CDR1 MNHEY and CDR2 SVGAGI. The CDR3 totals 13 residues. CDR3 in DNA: TGTGCCAGCAGTTACGGAGCAGGAGAGACCCAGTACTTC. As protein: CASSYGAGETQYF.

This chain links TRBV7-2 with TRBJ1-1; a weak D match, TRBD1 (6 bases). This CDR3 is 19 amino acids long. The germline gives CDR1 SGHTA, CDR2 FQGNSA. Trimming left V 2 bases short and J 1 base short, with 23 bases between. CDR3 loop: CASSLKVRAGAVENTEAFF. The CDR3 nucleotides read TGTGCCAGCAGCTTAAAGGTTCGAGCGGGGGCTGTAGAGAACACTGAAGCTTTCTTT.

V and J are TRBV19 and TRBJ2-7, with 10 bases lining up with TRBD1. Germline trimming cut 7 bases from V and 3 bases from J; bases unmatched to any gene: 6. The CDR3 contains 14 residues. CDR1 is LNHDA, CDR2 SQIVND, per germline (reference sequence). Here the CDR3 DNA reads TGTGCCAGTACTATTGGGACAGGGGTCTACGAGCAGTACTTC. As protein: CASTIGTGVYEQYF.

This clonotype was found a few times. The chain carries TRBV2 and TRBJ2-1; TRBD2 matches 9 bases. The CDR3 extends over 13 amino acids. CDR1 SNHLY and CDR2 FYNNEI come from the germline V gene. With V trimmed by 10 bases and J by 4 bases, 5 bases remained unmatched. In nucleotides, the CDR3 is TGTGCCATCCTGGGACTAGCTTACAATGAGCAGTTCTTC. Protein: CAILGLAYNEQFF.

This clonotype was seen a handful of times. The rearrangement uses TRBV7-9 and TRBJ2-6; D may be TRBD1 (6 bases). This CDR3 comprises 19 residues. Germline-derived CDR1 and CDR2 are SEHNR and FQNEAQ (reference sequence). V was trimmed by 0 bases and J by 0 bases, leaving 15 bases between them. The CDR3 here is CASSLAQGTAISGANVLTF. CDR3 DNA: TGTGCCAGCAGCTTAGCGCAGGGGACGGCAATCTCTGGGGCCAACGTCCTGACTTTC.

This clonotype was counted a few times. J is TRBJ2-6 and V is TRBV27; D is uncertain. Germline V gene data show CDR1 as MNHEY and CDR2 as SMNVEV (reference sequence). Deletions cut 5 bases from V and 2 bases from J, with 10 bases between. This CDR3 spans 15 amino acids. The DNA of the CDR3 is TGTGCCAGCAGTCCATTAGCAGCTGGGGCCAACGTCCTGACTTTC. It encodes CASSPLAAGANVLTF.

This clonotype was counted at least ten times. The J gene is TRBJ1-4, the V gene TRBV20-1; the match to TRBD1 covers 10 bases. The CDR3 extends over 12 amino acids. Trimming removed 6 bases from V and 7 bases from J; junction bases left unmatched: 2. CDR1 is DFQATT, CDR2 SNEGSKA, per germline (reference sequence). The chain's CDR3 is CSARTGGEKLFF. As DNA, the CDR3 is TGCAGTGCCCGGACAGGGGGTGAAAAACTGTTTTTT.

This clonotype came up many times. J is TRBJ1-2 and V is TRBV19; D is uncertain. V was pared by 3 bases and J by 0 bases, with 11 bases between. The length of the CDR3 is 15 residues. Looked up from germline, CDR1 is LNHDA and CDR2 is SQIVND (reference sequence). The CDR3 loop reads CASSIEPGANYGYTF. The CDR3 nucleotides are TGTGCCAGTAGTATTGAGCCGGGAGCTAACTATGGCTACACCTTC.

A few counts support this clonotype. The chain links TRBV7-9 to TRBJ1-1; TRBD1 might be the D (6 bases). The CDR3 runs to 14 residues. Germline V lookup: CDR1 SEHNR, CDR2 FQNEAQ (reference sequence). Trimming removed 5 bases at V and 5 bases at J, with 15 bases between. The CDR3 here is CASSRGGRETEAFF. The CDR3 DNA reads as TGTGCCAGCAGCCGAGGGGGGCGTGAGACTGAAGCTTTCTTT.

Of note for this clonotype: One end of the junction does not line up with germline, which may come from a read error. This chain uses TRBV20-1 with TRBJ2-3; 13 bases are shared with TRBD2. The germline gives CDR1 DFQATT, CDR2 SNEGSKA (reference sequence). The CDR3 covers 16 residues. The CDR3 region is CSARGNGTSGANTQYF. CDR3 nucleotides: TGCAGTGCGAGAGGTAACGGGACTAGCGGGGCCAATACGCAGTATTTT.

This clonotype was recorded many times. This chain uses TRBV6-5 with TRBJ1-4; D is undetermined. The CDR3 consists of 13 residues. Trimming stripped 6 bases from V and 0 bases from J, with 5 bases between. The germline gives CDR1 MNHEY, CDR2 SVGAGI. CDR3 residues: CASRDATNEKLFF. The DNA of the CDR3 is TGTGCCAGCAGAGACGCAACTAATGAAAAACTGTTTTTT.

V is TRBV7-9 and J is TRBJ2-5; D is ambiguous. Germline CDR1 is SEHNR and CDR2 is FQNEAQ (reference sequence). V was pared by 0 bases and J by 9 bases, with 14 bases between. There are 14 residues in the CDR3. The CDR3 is CASSLAPGRKSQYF. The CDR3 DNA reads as TGTGCCAGCAGCTTAGCTCCCGGCCGGAAATCCCAGTACTTC.

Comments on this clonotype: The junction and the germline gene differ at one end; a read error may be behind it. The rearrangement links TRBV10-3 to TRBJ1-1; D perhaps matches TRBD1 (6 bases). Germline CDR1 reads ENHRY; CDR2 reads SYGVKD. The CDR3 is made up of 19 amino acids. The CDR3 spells CASSLFPLYPGQKNTEAFF. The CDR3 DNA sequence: TGTGCCAGCAGCCTGTTTCCGCTTTATCCGGGACAAAAGAACACTGAAGCTTTCTTC.

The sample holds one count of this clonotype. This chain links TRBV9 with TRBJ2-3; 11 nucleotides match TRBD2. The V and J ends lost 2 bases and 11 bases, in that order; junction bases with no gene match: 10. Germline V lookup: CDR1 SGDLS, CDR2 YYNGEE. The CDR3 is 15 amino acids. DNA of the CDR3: TGTGCCAGCAGCGTCACTAGCGGGAGAGGTAGTGAGCAGTATTTT. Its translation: CASSVTSGRGSEQYF.

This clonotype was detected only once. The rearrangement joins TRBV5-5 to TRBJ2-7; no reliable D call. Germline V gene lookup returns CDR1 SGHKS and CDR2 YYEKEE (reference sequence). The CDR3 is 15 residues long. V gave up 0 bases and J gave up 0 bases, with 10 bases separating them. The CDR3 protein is CASSLGTLSSYEQYF. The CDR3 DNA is TGTGCCAGCAGCTTGGGGACCCTGAGCTCCTACGAGCAGTACTTC.

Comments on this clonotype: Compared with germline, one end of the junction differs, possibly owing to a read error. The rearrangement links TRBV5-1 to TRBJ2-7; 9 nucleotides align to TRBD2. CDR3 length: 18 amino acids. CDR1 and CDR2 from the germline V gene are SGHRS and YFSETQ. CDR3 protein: CASSRGSGWREGPNEQYF. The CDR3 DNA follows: TGTGCCAGCAGCAGGGGGTCGGGATGGCGGGAGGGCCCGAACGAGCAGTACTTC.

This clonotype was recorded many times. CDR3 nucleotides: TGTGCCAGCAGTGGAGAGTGGCAAGGAAACACCATATATTTT. This translates into CASSGEWQGNTIYF. This sequence joins TRBV9 and TRBJ1-3; D remains ambiguous. With 5 bases removed from V and 4 bases from J, the gap between germline ends came to 13 bases. This CDR3 spans 14 amino acids. CDR1 SGDLS and CDR2 YYNGEE come from the germline V gene.

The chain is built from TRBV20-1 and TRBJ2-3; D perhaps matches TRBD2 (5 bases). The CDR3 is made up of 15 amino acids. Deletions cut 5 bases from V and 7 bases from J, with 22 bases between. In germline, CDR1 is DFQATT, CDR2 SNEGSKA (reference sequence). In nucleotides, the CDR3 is TGCAGTGCTCCGTCAGCGGCGGGCACGATCTATACGCAGTATTTT. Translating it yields CSAPSAAGTIYTQYF.

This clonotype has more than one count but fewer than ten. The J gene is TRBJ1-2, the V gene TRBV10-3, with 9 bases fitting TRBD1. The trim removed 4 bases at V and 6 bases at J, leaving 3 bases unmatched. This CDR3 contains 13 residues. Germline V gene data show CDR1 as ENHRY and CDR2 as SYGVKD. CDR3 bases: TGTGCCATCAGTGGTACAGGGGGCAATGGCTACACCTTC. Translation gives CAISGTGGNGYTF.

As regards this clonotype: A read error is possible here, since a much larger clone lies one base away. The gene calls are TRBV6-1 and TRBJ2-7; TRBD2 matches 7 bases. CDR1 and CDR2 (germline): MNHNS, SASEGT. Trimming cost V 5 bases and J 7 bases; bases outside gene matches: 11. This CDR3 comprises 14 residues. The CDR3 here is CASSRASGYNEQYF. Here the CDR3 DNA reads TGTGCCAGCAGTCGGGCTAGCGGCTACAATGAGCAGTACTTC.